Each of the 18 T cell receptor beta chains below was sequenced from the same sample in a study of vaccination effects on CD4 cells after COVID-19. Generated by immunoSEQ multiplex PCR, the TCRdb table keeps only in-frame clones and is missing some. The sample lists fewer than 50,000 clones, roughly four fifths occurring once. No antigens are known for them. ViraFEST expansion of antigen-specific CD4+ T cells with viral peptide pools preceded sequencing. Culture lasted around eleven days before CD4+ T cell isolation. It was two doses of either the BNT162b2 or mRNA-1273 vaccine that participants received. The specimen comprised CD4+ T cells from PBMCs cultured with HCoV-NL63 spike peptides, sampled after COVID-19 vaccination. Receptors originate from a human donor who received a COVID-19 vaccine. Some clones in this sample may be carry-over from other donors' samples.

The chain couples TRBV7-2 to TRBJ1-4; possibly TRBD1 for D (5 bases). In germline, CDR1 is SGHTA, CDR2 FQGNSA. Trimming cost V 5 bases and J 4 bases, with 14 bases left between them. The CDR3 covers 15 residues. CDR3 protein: CASSLDRDRNEKLFF. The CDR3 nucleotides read TGTGCCAGCAGCCTCGACCGGGACCGTAATGAAAAACTGTTTTTT.

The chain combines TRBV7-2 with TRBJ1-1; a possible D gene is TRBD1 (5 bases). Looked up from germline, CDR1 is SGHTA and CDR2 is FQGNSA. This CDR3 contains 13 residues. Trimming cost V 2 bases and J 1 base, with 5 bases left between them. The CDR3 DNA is TGTGCCAGCAGCTTAAGGGGGAACACTGAAGCTTTCTTT. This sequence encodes CASSLRGNTEAFF.

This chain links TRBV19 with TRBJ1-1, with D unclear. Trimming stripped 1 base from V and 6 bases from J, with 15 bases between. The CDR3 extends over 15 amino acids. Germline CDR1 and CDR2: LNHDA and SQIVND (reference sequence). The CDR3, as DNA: TGTGCCAGTAGTATAGTTGGTGTAGGGCCAGCTGAAGCTTTCTTT. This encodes CASSIVGVGPAEAFF.

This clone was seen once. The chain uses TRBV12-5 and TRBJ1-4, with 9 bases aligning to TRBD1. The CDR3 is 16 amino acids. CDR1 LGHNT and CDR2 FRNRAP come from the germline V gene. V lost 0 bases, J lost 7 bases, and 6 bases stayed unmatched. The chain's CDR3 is CASGLVQGANLEKLFF. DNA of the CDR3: TGTGCTAGTGGTTTGGTACAGGGGGCGAATCTTGAAAAACTGTTTTTT.

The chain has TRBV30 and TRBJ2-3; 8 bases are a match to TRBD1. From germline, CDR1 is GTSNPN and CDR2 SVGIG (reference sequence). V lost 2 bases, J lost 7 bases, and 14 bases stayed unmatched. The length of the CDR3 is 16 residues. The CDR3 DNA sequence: TGTGCCTGGAGTCTTGGTATCAGGGGGCCGGGGAATACGCAGTATTTT. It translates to CAWSLGIRGPGNTQYF.

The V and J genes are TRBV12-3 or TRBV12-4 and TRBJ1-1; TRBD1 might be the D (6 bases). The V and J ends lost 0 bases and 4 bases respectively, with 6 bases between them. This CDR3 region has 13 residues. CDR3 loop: CASSLAGGTEAFF. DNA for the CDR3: TGTGCCAGCAGTTTAGCAGGGGGCACTGAAGCTTTCTTT.

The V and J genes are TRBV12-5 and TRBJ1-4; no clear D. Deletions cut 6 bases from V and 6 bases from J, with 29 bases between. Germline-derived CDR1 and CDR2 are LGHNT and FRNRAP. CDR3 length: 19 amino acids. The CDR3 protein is CASGRSLGLRSAGYEKLFF. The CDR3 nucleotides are TGTGCTAGTGGCCGCTCCTTAGGGTTAAGATCGGCAGGTTATGAAAAACTGTTTTTT.

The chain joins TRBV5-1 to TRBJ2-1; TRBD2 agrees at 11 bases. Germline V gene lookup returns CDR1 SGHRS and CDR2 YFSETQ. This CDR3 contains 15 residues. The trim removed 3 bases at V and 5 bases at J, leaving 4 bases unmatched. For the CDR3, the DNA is TGCGCCAGCAGCTCACTAGCGGGGGCCAACAATGAGCAGTTCTTC. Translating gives CASSSLAGANNEQFF.

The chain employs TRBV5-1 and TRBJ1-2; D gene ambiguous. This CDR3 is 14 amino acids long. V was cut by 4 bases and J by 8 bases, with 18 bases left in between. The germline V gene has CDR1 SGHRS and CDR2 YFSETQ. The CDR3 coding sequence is TGCGCCAGCAGCCTACTTCAGGTACCAGGAGGCTACACCTTC. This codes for CASSLLQVPGGYTF.

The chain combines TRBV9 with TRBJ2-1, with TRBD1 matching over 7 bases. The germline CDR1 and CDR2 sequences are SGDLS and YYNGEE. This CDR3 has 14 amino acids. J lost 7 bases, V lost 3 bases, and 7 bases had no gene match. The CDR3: CASSAIDRVNEQFF. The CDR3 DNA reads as TGTGCCAGCAGCGCCATTGACAGGGTGAATGAGCAGTTCTTC.

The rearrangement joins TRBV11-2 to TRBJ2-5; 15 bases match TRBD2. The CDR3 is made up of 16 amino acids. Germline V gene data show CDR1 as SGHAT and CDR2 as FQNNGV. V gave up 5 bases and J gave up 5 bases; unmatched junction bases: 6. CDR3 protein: CASSPGLAGGRETQYF. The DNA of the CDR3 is TGTGCCAGCAGCCCTGGACTAGCGGGGGGGCGGGAGACCCAGTACTTC.

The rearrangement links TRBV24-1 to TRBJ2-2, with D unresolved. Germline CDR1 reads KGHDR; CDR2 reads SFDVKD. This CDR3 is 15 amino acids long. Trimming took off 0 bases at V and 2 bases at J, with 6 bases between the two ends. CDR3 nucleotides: TGTGCCACCAGTGATTTGGCCAGCAACACCGGGGAGCTGTTTTTT. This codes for CATSDLASNTGELFF.

This CDR3 reads CASIADGSYGYTF. The CDR3 region has the DNA TGTGCCAGCATCGCCGATGGGAGCTATGGCTACACCTTC. V is TRBV7-9 and J is TRBJ1-2; D is undetermined. Trimming removed 7 bases from V and 4 bases from J, with 13 bases in between. The CDR3 totals 13 residues. From germline, CDR1 is SEHNR and CDR2 FQNEAQ (reference sequence).

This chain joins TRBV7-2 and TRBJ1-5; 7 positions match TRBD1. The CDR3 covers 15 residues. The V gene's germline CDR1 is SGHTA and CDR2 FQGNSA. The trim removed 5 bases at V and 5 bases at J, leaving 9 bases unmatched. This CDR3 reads CASSLHTGVDQPQHF. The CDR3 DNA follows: TGTGCCAGCAGCCTACATACAGGGGTAGATCAGCCCCAGCATTTT. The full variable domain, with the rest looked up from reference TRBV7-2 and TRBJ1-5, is GAGVSQSPSNKVTEKGKDVELRCDPISGHTALYWYRQSLGQGLEFLIYFQGNSAPDKSGLPSDRFSAERTGGSVSTLTIQRTQQEDSAVYLCASSLHTGVDQPQHFGDGTRLSIL.

CDR3 DNA sequence: TGTGCCAGCAGCCGGGACAGGGAAGAGACCCAGTACTTC. It encodes CASSRDREETQYF. The chain couples TRBV5-4 to TRBJ2-5, with TRBD1 matching 9 bases. The ends lost 4 bases at V and 3 bases at J; junction bases unmatched: 1. CDR3 length equals 13 residues. CDR1 is SGHNT and CDR2 is YYREEE in the germline V gene (reference sequence).

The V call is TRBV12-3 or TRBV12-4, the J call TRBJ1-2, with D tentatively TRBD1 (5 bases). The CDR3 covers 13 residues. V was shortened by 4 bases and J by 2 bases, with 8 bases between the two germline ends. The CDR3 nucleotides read TGTGCCAGCAGTTACGACAGAAACTATGGCTACACCTTC. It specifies CASSYDRNYGYTF.

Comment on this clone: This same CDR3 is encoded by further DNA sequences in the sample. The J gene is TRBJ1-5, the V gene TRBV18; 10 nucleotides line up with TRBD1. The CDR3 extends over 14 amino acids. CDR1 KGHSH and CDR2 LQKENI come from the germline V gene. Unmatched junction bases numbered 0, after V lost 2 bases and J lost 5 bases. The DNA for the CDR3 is TGTGCCAGCTCACCAGGACAGGGGGATCAGCCCCAGCATTTT. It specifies CASSPGQGDQPQHF.

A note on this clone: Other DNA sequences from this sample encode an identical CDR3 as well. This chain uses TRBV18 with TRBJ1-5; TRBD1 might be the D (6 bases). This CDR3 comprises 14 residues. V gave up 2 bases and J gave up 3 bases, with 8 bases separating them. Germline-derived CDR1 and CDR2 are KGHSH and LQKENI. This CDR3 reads CASSPGQSNQPQHF. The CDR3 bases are TGTGCCAGCTCACCAGGACAGTCCAATCAGCCCCAGCATTTT.